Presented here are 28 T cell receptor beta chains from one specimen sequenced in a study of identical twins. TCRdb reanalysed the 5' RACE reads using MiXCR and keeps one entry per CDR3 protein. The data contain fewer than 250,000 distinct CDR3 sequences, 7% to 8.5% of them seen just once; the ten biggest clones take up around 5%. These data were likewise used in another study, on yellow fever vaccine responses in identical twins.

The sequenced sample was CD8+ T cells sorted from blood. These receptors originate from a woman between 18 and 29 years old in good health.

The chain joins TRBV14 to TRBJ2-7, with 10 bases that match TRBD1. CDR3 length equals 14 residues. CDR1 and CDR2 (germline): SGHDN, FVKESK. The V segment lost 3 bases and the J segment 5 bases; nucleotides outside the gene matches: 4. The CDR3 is CASSQTGGRHEQYF. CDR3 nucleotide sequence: TGTGCCAGCAGCCAGACAGGGGGCCGCCACGAGCAGTACTTC. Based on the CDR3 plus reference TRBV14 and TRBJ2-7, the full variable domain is EAGVTQFPSHSVIEKGQTVTLRCDPISGHDNLYWYRRVMGKEIKFLLHFVKESKQDESGMPNNRFLAERTGGTYSTLKVQPAELEDSGVYFCASSQTGGRHEQYFGPGTRLTVT.

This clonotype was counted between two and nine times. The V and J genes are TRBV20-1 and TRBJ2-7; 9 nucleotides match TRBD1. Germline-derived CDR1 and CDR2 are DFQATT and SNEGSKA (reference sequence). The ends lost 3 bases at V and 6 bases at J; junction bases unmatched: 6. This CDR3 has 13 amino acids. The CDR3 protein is CSARWDREGEQYF. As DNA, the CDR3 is TGCAGTGCTAGGTGGGACAGGGAGGGCGAGCAGTACTTC.

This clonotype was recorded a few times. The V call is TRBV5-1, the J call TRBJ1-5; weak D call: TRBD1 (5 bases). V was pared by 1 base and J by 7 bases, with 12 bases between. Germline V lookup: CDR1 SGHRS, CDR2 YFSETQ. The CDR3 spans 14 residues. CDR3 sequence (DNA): TGCGCCAGCAGCTTGTGGGCAGGGCGCCAGCCCCAGCATTTT. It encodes CASSLWAGRQPQHF.

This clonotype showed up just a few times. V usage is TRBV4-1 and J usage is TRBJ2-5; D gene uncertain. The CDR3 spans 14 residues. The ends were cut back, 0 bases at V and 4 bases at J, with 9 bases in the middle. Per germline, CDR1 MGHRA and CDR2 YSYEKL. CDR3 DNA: TGCGCCAGCAGCCAAGAACCGGGCGGAGAGACCCAGTACTTC. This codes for CASSQEPGGETQYF.

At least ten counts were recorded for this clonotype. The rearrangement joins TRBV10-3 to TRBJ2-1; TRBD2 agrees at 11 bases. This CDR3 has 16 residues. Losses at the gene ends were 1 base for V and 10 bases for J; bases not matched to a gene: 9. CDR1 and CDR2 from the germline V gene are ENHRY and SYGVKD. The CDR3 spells CAISEFMTSGDREQFF. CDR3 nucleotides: TGTGCCATCAGTGAGTTTATGACTAGCGGGGATCGAGAGCAGTTCTTC.

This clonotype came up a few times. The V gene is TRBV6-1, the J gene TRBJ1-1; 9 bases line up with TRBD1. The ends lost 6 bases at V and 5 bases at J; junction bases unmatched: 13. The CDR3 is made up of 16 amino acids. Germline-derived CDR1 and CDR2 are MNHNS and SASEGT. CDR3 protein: CASSQTPGQGRTEAFF. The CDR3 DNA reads TGTGCCAGCAGCCAAACACCGGGACAGGGAAGGACTGAAGCTTTCTTT.

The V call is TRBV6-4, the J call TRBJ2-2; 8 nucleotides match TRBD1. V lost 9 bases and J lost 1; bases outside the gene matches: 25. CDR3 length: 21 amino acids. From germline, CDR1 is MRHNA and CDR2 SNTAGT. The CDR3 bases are TGTGCCAGTAGGGCGGCGCCGTATATGGAAGTCGGGACAGGGAACACCGGGGAGCTGTTTTTT. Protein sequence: CASRAAPYMEVGTGNTGELFF.

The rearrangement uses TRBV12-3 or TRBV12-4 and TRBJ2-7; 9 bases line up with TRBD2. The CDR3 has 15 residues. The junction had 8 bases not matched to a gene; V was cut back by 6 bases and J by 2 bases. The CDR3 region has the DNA TGTGCCAGCAGCTCCGCGGGAGGGTTTACCTACGAGCAGTACTTC. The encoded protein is CASSSAGGFTYEQYF.

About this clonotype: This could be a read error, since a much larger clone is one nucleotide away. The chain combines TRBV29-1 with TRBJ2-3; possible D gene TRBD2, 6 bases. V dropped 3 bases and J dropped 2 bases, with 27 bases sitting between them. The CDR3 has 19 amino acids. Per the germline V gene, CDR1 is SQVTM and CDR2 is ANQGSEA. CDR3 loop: CSVDGSTIWGRISTDTQYF. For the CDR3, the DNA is TGCAGCGTTGATGGTTCCACTATCTGGGGGAGGATTTCCACAGATACGCAGTATTTT.

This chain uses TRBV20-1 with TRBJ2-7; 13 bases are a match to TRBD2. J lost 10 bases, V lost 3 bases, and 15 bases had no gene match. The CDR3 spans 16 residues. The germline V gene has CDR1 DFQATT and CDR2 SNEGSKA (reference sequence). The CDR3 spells CSASETTPGTSGNQYF. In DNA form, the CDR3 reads TGCAGTGCTAGTGAAACCACGCCAGGGACTAGCGGGAACCAGTACTTC.

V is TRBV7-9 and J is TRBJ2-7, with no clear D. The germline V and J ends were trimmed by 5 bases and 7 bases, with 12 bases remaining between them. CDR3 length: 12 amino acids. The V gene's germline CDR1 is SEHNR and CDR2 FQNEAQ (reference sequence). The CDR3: CASSVIPWEQYF. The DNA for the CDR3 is TGTGCCAGCAGCGTCATCCCCTGGGAGCAGTACTTC.

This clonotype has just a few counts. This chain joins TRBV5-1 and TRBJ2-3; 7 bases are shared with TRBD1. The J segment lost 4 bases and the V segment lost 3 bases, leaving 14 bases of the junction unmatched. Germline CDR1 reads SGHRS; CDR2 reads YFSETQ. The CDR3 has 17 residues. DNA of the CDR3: TGCGCCAGCAGCTCCACGCCCTCAGGGGGTAATTCAGATACGCAGTATTTT. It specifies CASSSTPSGGNSDTQYF.

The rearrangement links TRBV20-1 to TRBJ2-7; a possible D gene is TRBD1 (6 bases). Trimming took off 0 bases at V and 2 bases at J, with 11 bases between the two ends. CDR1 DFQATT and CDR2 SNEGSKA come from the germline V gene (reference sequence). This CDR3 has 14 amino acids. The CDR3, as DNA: TGCAGTGCTAGAGATCGGGACACGACCTACGAGCAGTACGTC. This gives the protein CSARDRDTTYEQYV.

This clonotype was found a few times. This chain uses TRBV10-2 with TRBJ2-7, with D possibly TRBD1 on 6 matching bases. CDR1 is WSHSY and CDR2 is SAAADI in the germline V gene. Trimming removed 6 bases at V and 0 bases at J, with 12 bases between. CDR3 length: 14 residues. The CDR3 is CASRDRSSSYEQYF. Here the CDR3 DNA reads TGCGCCAGCAGAGACAGGTCAAGCTCCTACGAGCAGTACTTC.

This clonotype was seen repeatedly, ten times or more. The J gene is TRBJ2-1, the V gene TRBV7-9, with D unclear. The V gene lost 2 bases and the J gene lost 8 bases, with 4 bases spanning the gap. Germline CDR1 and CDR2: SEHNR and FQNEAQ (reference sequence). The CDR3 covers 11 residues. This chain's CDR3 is CASSLFDEQFF. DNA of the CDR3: TGTGCCAGCAGCTTATTCGATGAGCAGTTCTTC. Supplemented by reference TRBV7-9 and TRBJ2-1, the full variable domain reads DTGVSQNPRHKITKRGQNVTFRCDPISEHNRLYWYRQTLGQGPEFLTYFQNEAQLEKSRLLSDRFSAERPKGSFSTLEIQRTEQGDSAMYLCASSLFDEQFFGPGTRLTVL.

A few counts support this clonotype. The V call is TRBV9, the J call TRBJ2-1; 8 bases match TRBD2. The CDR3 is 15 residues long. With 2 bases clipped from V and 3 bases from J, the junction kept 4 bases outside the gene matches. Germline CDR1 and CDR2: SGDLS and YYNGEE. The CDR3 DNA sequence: TGTGCCAGCAGCGTTAGCGGGGCTTTCTACAATGAGCAGTTCTTC. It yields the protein CASSVSGAFYNEQFF.

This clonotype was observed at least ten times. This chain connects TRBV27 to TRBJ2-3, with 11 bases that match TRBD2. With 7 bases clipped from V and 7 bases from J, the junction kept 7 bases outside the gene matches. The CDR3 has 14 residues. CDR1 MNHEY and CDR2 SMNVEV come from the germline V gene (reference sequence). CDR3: CASNSGGAGNTQYF. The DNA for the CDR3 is TGTGCCAGCAATAGCGGGGGGGCGGGGAATACGCAGTATTTT.

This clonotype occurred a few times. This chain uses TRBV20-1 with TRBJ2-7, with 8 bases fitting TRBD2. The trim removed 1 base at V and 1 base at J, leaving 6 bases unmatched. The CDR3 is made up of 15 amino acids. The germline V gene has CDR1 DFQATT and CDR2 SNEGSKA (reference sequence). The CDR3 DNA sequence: TGCAGTGCTAGAGCACCAGCGGGGGCGTCCTACGAGCAGTACGTC. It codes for CSARAPAGASYEQYV.

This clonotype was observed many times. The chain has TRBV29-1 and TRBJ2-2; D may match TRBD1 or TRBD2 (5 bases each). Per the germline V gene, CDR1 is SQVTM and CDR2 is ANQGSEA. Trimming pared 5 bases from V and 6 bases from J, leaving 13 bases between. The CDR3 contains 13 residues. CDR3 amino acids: CSVSPGDAGELFF. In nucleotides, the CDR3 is TGCAGCGTTAGTCCCGGGGACGCCGGGGAGCTGTTTTTT.

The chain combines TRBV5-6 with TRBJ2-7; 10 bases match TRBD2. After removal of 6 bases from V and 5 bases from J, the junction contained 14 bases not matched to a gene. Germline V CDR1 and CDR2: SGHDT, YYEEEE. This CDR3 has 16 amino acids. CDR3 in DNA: TGTGCCAGCACCCGGTGGCTAGCGGGAGCCGACCACGAGCAGTACTTC. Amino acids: CASTRWLAGADHEQYF.

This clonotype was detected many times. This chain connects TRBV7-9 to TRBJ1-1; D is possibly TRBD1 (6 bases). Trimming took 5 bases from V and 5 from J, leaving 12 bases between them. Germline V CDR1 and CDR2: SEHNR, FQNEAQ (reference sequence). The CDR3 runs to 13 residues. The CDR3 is CASSVNRETEAFF. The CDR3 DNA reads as TGTGCCAGCAGCGTAAACAGGGAAACTGAAGCTTTCTTT.

The CDR3 is CASSLGAIQYF. CDR3 bases: TGTGCCAGCAGCTTAGGAGCCATTCAGTACTTC. J is TRBJ2-4 and V is TRBV13, with D uncertain. Germline V gives CDR1 PRHDT, CDR2 FYEKMQ (reference sequence). This CDR3 region has 11 residues. The ends were cut back, 0 bases at V and 9 bases at J, with 3 bases in the middle.

In DNA, the CDR3 is TGTGCCAGCAGTGAAGGGAGACAGGGAGTCTACAATGAGCAGTTCTTC. Protein product: CASSEGRQGVYNEQFF. V usage is TRBV2 and J usage is TRBJ2-1, with TRBD1 matching 7 bases. The CDR3 extends over 16 amino acids. V lost 1 base and J lost 3; bases outside the gene matches: 6. The germline V gene encodes CDR1 SNHLY and CDR2 FYNNEI.

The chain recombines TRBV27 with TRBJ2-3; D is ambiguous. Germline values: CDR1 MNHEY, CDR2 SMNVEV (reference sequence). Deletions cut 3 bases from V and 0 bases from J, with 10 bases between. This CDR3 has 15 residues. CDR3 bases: TGTGCCAGCAGTTTCGCGACTCCTAGCACAGATACGCAGTATTTT. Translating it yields CASSFATPSTDTQYF.

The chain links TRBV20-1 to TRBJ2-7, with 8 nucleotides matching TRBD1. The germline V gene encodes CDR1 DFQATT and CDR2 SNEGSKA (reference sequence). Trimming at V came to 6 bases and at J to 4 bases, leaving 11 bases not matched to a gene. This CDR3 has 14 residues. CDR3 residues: CSAHGSDRAYEQYF. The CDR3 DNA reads TGCAGTGCCCATGGGTCGGACAGGGCATACGAGCAGTACTTC.

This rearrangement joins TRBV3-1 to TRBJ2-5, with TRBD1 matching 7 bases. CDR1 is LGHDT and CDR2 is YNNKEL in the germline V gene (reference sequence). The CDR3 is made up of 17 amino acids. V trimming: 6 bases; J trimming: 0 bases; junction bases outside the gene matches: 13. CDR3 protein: CASSQTGTVANQETQYF. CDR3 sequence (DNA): TGTGCCAGCAGTCAAACCGGGACAGTGGCAAACCAAGAGACCCAGTACTTC.

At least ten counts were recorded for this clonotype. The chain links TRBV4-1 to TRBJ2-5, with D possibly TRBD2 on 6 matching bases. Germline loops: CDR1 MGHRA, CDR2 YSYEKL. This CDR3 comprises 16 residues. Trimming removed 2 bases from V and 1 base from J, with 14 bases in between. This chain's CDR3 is CASSQLTGRSQETQYF. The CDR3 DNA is TGCGCCAGCAGCCAATTGACCGGGAGAAGCCAAGAGACCCAGTACTTC.

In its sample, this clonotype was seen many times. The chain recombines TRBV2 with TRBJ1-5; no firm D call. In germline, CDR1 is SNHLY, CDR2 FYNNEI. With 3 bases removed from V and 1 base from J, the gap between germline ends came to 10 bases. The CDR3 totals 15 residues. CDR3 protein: CASSDYKASNQPQHF. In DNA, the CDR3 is TGTGCCAGCAGTGATTACAAGGCAAGCAATCAGCCCCAGCATTTT.